This is a list of T cell receptor beta chains from one sample in a study of breast tumors, draining lymph nodes, adjacent tissues. One entry per CDR3 protein, called by TCRdb with MiXCR from the multiplex PCR reads. The table has about 63,000 distinct CDR3 sequences, around three fifths seen once. Sequencing was done on a sample of breast tumor tissue. The receptors were gathered from a female donor with breast cancer. Some clones in this sample may be carry-over from other donors' samples. The CDR3 runs from the conserved cysteine through the conserved F or W. A D gene is named only where the DNA matches it firmly. Rows may omit the clone size; those that give it use once, few, many or a size class.

>-|TRBJ1-6|TRBV20-1|15|-
CSARASLARVSPLHF
TGCAGTGCTAGAGCTAGTTTGGCTCGGGTTTCACCCCTCCACTTT
>-|TRBJ2-2|TRBV24-1|16|TRBD2
CATSEPGLAATGELFF
TGTGCCACCAGTGAACCAGGACTAGCCGCCACCGGGGAGCTGTTTTTT
>-|TRBJ2-3|TRBV20-1|13|-
CSAPDSYSDTQYF
TGCAGTGCCCCGGACTCCTACTCGGATACGCAGTATTTT
>-|TRBJ2-1|TRBV14|14|TRBD1
CASSLYRGSYEQFF
TGTGCCAGCAGCCTCTACAGGGGATCCTACGAGCAGTTCTTC
>-|TRBJ1-5|TRBV7-9|13|-
CASSLQGNRPQHF
TGTGCCAGCAGCTTACAGGGAAATCGGCCCCAGCATTTT
>many|TRBJ2-1|TRBV5-1|20|TRBD2
CASRFGLAGVYAPYRDEQFF
TGCGCCAGCAGATTCGGACTAGCGGGAGTATATGCCCCATATAGAGATGAGCAGTTCTTC
>once|TRBJ1-6|TRBV20-1|11|-
CSATTGRVLHF
TGCAGTGCTACTACAGGGAGGGTCCTCCACTTT
>many|TRBJ2-5|TRBV10-3|17|-
CAISESGGASEAETQYF
TGTGCCATCAGTGAGTCGGGTGGAGCGTCGGAGGCGGAGACCCAGTACTTC
>-|TRBJ2-1|TRBV30|12|-
CAWRPRVGEQFF
TGTGCCTGGAGGCCCCGGGTAGGTGAGCAGTTCTTC
>many|TRBJ2-1|TRBV20-1|15|TRBD2
CSAAGVSGRGNEQFF
TGCAGTGCAGCCGGTGTGAGCGGGAGGGGCAATGAGCAGTTCTTC
>many|TRBJ1-5|TRBV30|14|-
CAWSGAGGNQPQHF
TGTGCCTGGAGTGGGGCAGGGGGCAATCAGCCCCAGCATTTT
>-|TRBJ1-3|TRBV9|12|-
CASSVGGNTIYF
TGTGCCAGCAGCGTAGGGGGCAACACCATATATTTT
>-|TRBJ2-5|TRBV20-1|13|-
CSASAYLQETQYF
TGCAGTGCTAGTGCTTACCTCCAAGAGACCCAGTACTTC
>-|TRBJ2-5|TRBV7-9|15|-
CASSVSRDTQETQYF
TGTGCCAGCAGCGTTTCCCGGGACACTCAAGAGACCCAGTACTTC
>-|TRBJ2-2|TRBV5-1|15|-
CASSLATANTGELFF
TGCGCCAGCAGTCTAGCTACCGCGAACACCGGGGAGCTGTTTTTT
>-|TRBJ2-1|TRBV7-3|15|TRBD2
CASSRLPGLGNEQFF
TGTGCCAGCAGCAGGCTTCCGGGACTAGGAAATGAGCAGTTCTTC
>-|TRBJ1-5|TRBV7-9|17|TRBD1
CAGSLALGQGGQETQHF
TGTGCCGGCAGCTTAGCTTTGGGACAGGGTGGACAAGAGACCCAGCATTTT
>many|TRBJ2-7|TRBV5-6|14|TRBD1
CASSYGQGPYEQYF
TGTGCCAGCAGCTACGGACAGGGACCCTACGAGCAGTACTTC
>-|TRBJ2-1|TRBV12-3/TRBV12-4|14|TRBD2
CASSASGTRNEQFF
TGTGCCAGCAGTGCCTCCGGGACTAGAAATGAGCAGTTCTTC
>many|TRBJ2-7|TRBV4-3|19|TRBD1
CASSQDPGTARKGSYEQYF
TGCGCCAGCAGCCAAGATCCCGGGACAGCTAGAAAGGGGAGCTACGAGCAGTACTTC
>-|TRBJ1-2|TRBV5-6|15|-
CASSLASGASYGYTF
TGTGCCAGCAGCTTGGCGTCAGGGGCGAGCTATGGCTACACCTTC
>few|TRBJ1-1|TRBV4-1|15|-
CASSQVGTVNTEAFF
TGCGCCAGCAGCCAAGTCGGGACGGTGAACACTGAAGCTTTCTTT
>-|TRBJ2-5|TRBV5-1|17|-
CASSLGAHRGGQETQYF
TGCGCCAGCAGCTTGGGGGCCCACAGGGGGGGCCAAGAGACCCAGTACTTC
>-|TRBJ2-1|TRBV20-1|14|TRBD2
CSARVTSGRAEQFF
TGCAGTGCTAGAGTGACTAGCGGGCGCGCCGAGCAGTTCTTC
>many|TRBJ1-3|TRBV7-2|14|-
CASRDGGSGNTIYF
TGTGCCAGCAGGGATGGGGGCTCTGGAAACACCATATATTTT
>many|TRBJ2-7|TRBV2|11|-
CASSDGLEQYF
TGTGCCAGCAGTGACGGTCTCGAGCAGTACTTC
>many|TRBJ2-3|TRBV6-6|14|-
CASSYELDTDTQYF
TGTGCCAGCAGTTACGAGTTAGACACAGATACGCAGTATTTT
>many|TRBJ2-3|TRBV19|12|-
CASSISTDTQYF
TGTGCCAGTAGTATTAGCACAGATACGCAGTATTTT
>-|TRBJ2-1|TRBV20-1|18|TRBD2
CSARLVAGVGENYNEQFF
TGCAGTGCTAGATTGGTAGCGGGAGTGGGGGAGAACTACAATGAGCAGTTCTTC
>-|TRBJ2-5|TRBV2|14|-
CASSVGGGAETQYF
TGTGCCAGCAGTGTAGGCGGTGGTGCGGAGACCCAGTACTTC
>-|TRBJ1-5|TRBV7-9|15|-
CASSLAGAYDQPQHF
TGTGCCAGCAGCTTAGCCGGGGCGTACGATCAGCCCCAGCATTTT
>-|TRBJ2-7|TRBV2|11|-
CASSVSYEQYF
TGTGCCAGCAGCGTAAGCTACGAGCAGTACTTC
>-|TRBJ2-5|TRBV10-2|16|-
CASSHRPTGGGETQYF
TGCGCCAGCAGTCACCGGCCGACCGGGGGCGGAGAGACCCAGTACTTC
>many|TRBJ2-1|TRBV7-2|13|-
CASSSYRANEQFF
TGTGCCAGCAGCTCTTACAGGGCCAATGAGCAGTTCTTC
>-|TRBJ2-5|TRBV5-1|15|TRBD2
CASSLSGGAQETQYF
TGCGCCAGCAGCTTGAGCGGGGGGGCCCAAGAGACCCAGTACTTC
>-|TRBJ2-2|TRBV7-3|19|TRBD1
CASSLVSTGGLTGTGELFF
TGTGCCAGCAGCTTAGTTTCGACAGGGGGCCTCACGGGCACCGGGGAGCTGTTTTTT
>-|TRBJ2-3|TRBV6-9|17|-
CATLTGANLSPYNEQYF
TGTGCCACGCTCACGGGTGCAAATTTGAGCCCCTACAATGAGCAGTATTTT
>many|TRBJ1-4|TRBV7-9|15|-
CASSSTGTTNEKLFF
TGTGCCAGCAGCTCCACAGGGACAACTAATGAAAAACTGTTTTTT
>many|TRBJ2-7|TRBV6-5|14|-
CASSIARSSYEQYF
TGTGCCAGCAGTATAGCGAGGAGCTCCTACGAGCAGTACTTC
>once|TRBJ2-1|TRBV7-2|16|TRBD2
CASSLAARGGQNEQFF
TGTGCCAGCAGCTTAGCGGCCCGGGGGGGCCAGAATGAGCAGTTCTTC
>once|TRBJ2-3|TRBV5-1|16|TRBD1
CASSPGGQGATDTQYF
TGTGCCAGCAGCCCCGGGGGACAGGGGGCCACAGATACGCAGTATTTT
>-|TRBJ2-1|TRBV20-1|16|TRBD1
CSARAPQGGIYNEQFF
TGCAGTGCTAGAGCCCCACAGGGGGGTATTTACAATGAGCAGTTCTTC
>-|TRBJ1-4|TRBV2|14|TRBD1
CASKEDRVNEKLFF
TGTGCCAGCAAGGAGGACAGGGTGAATGAAAAACTGTTTTTT
>many|TRBJ2-7|TRBV5-1|12|-
CASSLEGYEQYF
TGCGCCAGCAGCCTAGAAGGGTACGAGCAGTACTTC
>many|TRBJ1-6|TRBV4-2|15|-
CASSQDYMGYSPLHF
TGTGCCAGCAGCCAAGATTATATGGGGTATTCACCCCTCCACTTT
>few|TRBJ2-2|TRBV5-4|16|TRBD2
CASSSAGGPGTGELFF
TGTGCCAGCAGCTCGGCGGGGGGGCCGGGCACCGGGGAGCTGTTTTTT
>-|TRBJ2-2|TRBV7-9|16|TRBD2
CASSPFEGRDTGELFF
TGTGCCAGCAGCCCTTTCGAGGGGAGGGATACCGGGGAGCTGTTTTTT
>many|TRBJ2-1|TRBV7-2|13|TRBD2
CASSPSGGNEQFF
TGTGCCAGCAGCCCAAGCGGGGGCAATGAGCAGTTCTTC
>-|TRBJ2-5|TRBV12-1|13|-
CASSHPVGETQYF
TGTGCCAGCAGTCACCCCGTGGGGGAGACCCAGTACTTC
>-|TRBJ2-1|TRBV20-1|15|TRBD2
CSATFSGRAVNEQFF
TGCAGTGCTACCTTTAGCGGGAGGGCCGTCAATGAGCAGTTCTTC
>-|TRBJ1-2|TRBV4-3|23|-
CASSNQTSMYLCASSFGGDGYTF
-
>-|TRBJ2-3|TRBV5-1|16|TRBD1
CASSGRTGGDTDTQYF
TGCGCCAGCAGCGGAAGGACAGGGGGGGACACTGATACGCAGTATTTT
>many|TRBJ1-3|TRBV5-1|15|-
CASSLAGVTGNTIYF
TGCGCCAGCAGCTTGGCCGGGGTTACTGGAAACACCATATATTTT
>many|TRBJ1-4|TRBV27|15|-
CASSPRQAPNEKLFF
TGTGCCAGCAGTCCGCGGCAGGCCCCTAATGAAAAACTGTTTTTT
>many|TRBJ1-4|TRBV2|13|-
CASSVQGEEKLFF
TGTGCCAGCAGTGTGCAGGGCGAGGAAAAACTGTTTTTT
>once|TRBJ1-4|TRBV20-1|13|TRBD1
CSAPKRGHEKLFF
TGCAGTGCCCCAAAAAGGGGGCATGAAAAACTGTTTTTT
>-|TRBJ1-2|TRBV6-1|14|-
CASTRRAGEGVPTF
TGTGCCAGCACCCGTCGGGCGGGAGAAGGCGTTCCCACCTTC
>-|TRBJ1-2|TRBV30|11|-
CALRGGYGYTF
TGTGCCCTAAGGGGGGGTTATGGCTACACCTTC
>few|TRBJ2-3|TRBV25-1|16|TRBD2
CASSELTSGGSDTQYF
TGTGCCAGCAGTGAATTAACTAGCGGGGGGTCAGATACGCAGTATTTT